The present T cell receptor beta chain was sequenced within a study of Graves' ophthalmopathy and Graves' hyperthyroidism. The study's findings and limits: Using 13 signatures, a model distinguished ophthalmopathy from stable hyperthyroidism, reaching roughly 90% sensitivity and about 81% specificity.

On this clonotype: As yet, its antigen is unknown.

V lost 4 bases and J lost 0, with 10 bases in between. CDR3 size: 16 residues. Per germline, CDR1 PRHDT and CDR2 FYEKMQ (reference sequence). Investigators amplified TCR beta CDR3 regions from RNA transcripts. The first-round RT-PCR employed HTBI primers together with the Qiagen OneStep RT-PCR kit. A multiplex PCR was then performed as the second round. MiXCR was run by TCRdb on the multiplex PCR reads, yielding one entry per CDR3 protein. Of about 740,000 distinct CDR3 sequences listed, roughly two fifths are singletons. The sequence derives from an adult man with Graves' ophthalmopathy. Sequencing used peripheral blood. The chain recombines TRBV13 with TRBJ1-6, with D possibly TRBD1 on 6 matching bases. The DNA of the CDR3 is TGTGCCAGCAGCTCCGACAGGAGCTCCTATAATTCACCCCTCCACTTT. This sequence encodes CASSSDRSSYNSPLHF. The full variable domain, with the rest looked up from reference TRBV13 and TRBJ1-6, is AAGVIQSPRHLIKEKRETATLKCYPIPRHDTVYWYQQGPGQDPQFLISFYEKMQSDKGSIPDRFSAQQFSDYHSELNMSSLELGDSALYFCASSSDRSSYNSPLHFGNGTRLTVT.